The rows below give T cell receptor beta chains drawn from one sample of a study of shared T cell receptors in the human thymus. Measured with immunoSEQ multiplex PCR; TCRdb has only the in-frame clones, and not every one. This table holds about 660,000 clones, over 75% found once. The sample also formed part of further work on human thymus T cells.

Sequencing input: thymocytes. The receptors here all came from a boy younger than two with a congenital heart defect. The CDR3 runs from the conserved cysteine through the conserved F or W. Fields, in order: J gene, V gene, CDR3 protein.

j_gene: TRBJ2-1; v_gene: TRBV5-6; CDR3aa: CASKRTVYNEQFF
j_gene: TRBJ1-4; v_gene: TRBV5-4; CDR3aa: CASSLAPRGRDEKLFF
j_gene: TRBJ2-4; v_gene: TRBV18; CDR3aa: CASSRGLAGEINIQYF
j_gene: TRBJ2-3; v_gene: TRBV7-6; CDR3aa: CASSFALAGGNASTDTQYF
j_gene: TRBJ1-4; v_gene: TRBV7-9; CDR3aa: CASSGGANEKLFF
j_gene: TRBJ1-1; v_gene: TRBV18; CDR3aa: CASSPYIQGNTEAFF
j_gene: TRBJ2-7; v_gene: TRBV9; CDR3aa: CASSVAAGGPYEQYF
j_gene: TRBJ1-6; v_gene: TRBV6-1; CDR3aa: CASSDPGTGQGAYNSPLHF
j_gene: TRBJ2-5; v_gene: TRBV11-2; CDR3aa: CASSLKGLAGGPSTGTQYF
j_gene: TRBJ2-3; v_gene: TRBV11-1; CDR3aa: CASSTHRGTGGIATDTQYF
j_gene: TRBJ2-3; v_gene: TRBV19; CDR3aa: CASKGLAGGTSTDTQYF
j_gene: TRBJ2-1; v_gene: TRBV11-3; CDR3aa: CASSLDRGLAGVNEQFF
j_gene: TRBJ1-2; v_gene: TRBV7-2; CDR3aa: CASSLGADRGPYYGYTF
j_gene: TRBJ2-5; v_gene: TRBV27; CDR3aa: CASSPRLAGETQYF
j_gene: TRBJ2-1; v_gene: TRBV7-3; CDR3aa: CASSLGGGESYNEQFF
j_gene: TRBJ2-1; v_gene: TRBV14; CDR3aa: CASSQVRYLGHEQFF
j_gene: TRBJ1-1; v_gene: TRBV30; CDR3aa: CAWSGTGRDTEAFF
j_gene: TRBJ2-7; v_gene: TRBV6-5; CDR3aa: CASSYPTGINSYEQYF
j_gene: TRBJ2-7; v_gene: TRBV6-1; CDR3aa: CASKVAGALNYEQYF
j_gene: TRBJ1-2; v_gene: TRBV19; CDR3aa: CASRDKTGGNYGYTF
j_gene: TRBJ2-3; v_gene: TRBV7-6; CDR3aa: CASSGGLAGECTDTQYF
j_gene: TRBJ2-7; v_gene: TRBV27; CDR3aa: CASIGRGTYEQYF
j_gene: TRBJ2-6; v_gene: TRBV7-9; CDR3aa: CASSLGSQTHSGANVLTF
j_gene: TRBJ2-7; v_gene: TRBV29-1; CDR3aa: CSATLRDSEQYF
j_gene: TRBJ1-2; v_gene: TRBV9; CDR3aa: CASSAAGRQAYGYTF
j_gene: TRBJ2-5; v_gene: TRBV4-3; CDR3aa: CASSHTRGGFLQETQYF
j_gene: TRBJ1-2; v_gene: TRBV6-1; CDR3aa: CASSASGVDTNYGYTF
j_gene: TRBJ2-1; v_gene: TRBV14; CDR3aa: CASSLGGGGDEQFF
j_gene: TRBJ1-1; v_gene: TRBV5-1; CDR3aa: CASSLDKRGFKGDTEAFF
j_gene: TRBJ2-2; v_gene: TRBV27; CDR3aa: CASSLSGQNKANTGELFF
j_gene: TRBJ2-5; v_gene: TRBV5-5; CDR3aa: CASSLSRTGLETQYF
j_gene: TRBJ2-1; v_gene: TRBV29-1; CDR3aa: CSVFPGLARNEQFF
j_gene: TRBJ1-1; v_gene: TRBV15; CDR3aa: CATSRGMNRATEAFF
j_gene: TRBJ2-7; v_gene: TRBV29-1; CDR3aa: CSVEQGSYEQYF
j_gene: TRBJ2-3; v_gene: TRBV10-2; CDR3aa: CASSVIQTSTDTQYF
j_gene: TRBJ1-4; v_gene: TRBV5-5; CDR3aa: CASSPGVPPLNATNEKLFF
j_gene: TRBJ2-7; v_gene: TRBV28; CDR3aa: CASSLGLSFGEQYF
j_gene: TRBJ1-5; v_gene: TRBV5-5; CDR3aa: CASSLGGRDRGYSNQPQHF
j_gene: TRBJ2-2; v_gene: TRBV28; CDR3aa: CASSGRNRAGELFF
j_gene: TRBJ1-5; v_gene: TRBV27; CDR3aa: CASSLLANQPQHF
j_gene: TRBJ1-3; v_gene: TRBV5-5; CDR3aa: CASSFPRQGSGNTIYF
j_gene: TRBJ1-2; v_gene: TRBV27; CDR3aa: CASSRTPTIRDGYTF
j_gene: TRBJ2-7; v_gene: TRBV12-5; CDR3aa: CASGRRPGGGEQYF
j_gene: TRBJ2-6; v_gene: TRBV7-2; CDR3aa: CASSSLGANVLTF
j_gene: TRBJ1-1; v_gene: TRBV27; CDR3aa: CASSSYREDGTEAFF
j_gene: TRBJ1-6; v_gene: TRBV27; CDR3aa: CASSFRRRGGYNSPLHF
j_gene: TRBJ2-7; v_gene: TRBV21-1; CDR3aa: CASSIDRVGSAEQYF
j_gene: TRBJ1-2; v_gene: TRBV27; CDR3aa: CASSSLDRADGYTF
j_gene: TRBJ2-2; v_gene: TRBV7-3; CDR3aa: CASSLTSRQGAGELFF